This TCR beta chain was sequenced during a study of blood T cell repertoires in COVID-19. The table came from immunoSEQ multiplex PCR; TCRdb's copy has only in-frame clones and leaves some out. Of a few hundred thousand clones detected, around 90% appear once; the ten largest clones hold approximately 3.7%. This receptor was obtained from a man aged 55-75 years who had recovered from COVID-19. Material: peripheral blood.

The CDR3 region is CASSSGGPNTGELFF. CDR3 in DNA: TGTGCCAGCAGCTCAGGGGGGCCTAACACCGGGGAGCTGTTTTTT. This chain links TRBV6-6 with TRBJ2-2, with a weak D call TRBD1 (7 bases). The CDR3 is 15 amino acids. Germline CDR1 and CDR2: MNHNY and SVGAGI (reference sequence). The V and J ends lost 6 bases and 2 bases respectively, with 13 bases between them.